What follows is one T cell receptor (beta chain) and its context. The antigen is not known. Roughly 2 micrograms of genomic DNA from cryopreserved PBMCs went into TCR beta libraries. V shed 4 bases and J 0 bases; nucleotides not matched to a gene: 5. This CDR3 contains 15 residues. Germline V gene lookup returns CDR1 KGHSH and CDR2 LQKENI. The data are from a study of cytotoxic CD8 clonotypes in ibrutinib-treated CLL. For the study at large: Among the patients, fewer than twelve presented as relapsed/refractory and fewer than 16 as treatment-naive; 17 showed unmutated IGHV. Study-wide results and caveats: Exceeding age-matched healthy donors, baseline clonality also tracked the counts of circulating CD8+ T cells.

Assay: immunoSEQ multiplex PCR; the TCRdb copy retains only in-frame clones and omits some. Of over 100,000 clones detected, 70% to 90% appear once; the ten largest clones hold under 2.5%. Material: PBMCs, obtained after 24 months of ibrutinib treatment. The sequence was obtained from a human donor with chronic lymphocytic leukemia. The chain recombines TRBV18 with TRBJ1-2, with 7 nucleotides matching TRBD1. The CDR3 is CASSLDRATNYGYTF. The CDR3, as DNA: TGTGCCAGCTCACTCGACAGGGCCACTAACTATGGCTACACCTTC.